This T cell receptor (beta chain) was sequenced in a study of T cell responses to AZD1222 COVID-19 vaccine (dated by TCRdb to about 2021). Regarding the complete study: Because spike-specific TCR depth and breadth did not differ between the two schedules, AZD1222 recipients who got a second dose at roughly 4 weeks were pooled with those who got a second dose at roughly 12 weeks. TCR sequencing was performed for 230 to 250 trial participants, of whom about 200 were given two doses of AZD1222 and 26 were given two doses of MenACWY control vaccine. Trial participants were enrolled into age subgroups of 18-55, 56-69 and 70-plus years, which contained roughly 140, 27 and 60 TCR-sequenced participants, respectively.

The CDR3 regions of human TCRbeta chains were analyzed by immunosequencing. Processing in the source paper ran as follows. Repertoire TCRs were matched against a reference library of SARS-CoV-2-specific TCRs generated with the MIRA antigen-specificity platform. Breadth was defined as the fraction of unique TCRs that were SARS-CoV-2-associated, and depth was defined as the fraction of total T cells that were SARS-CoV-2-associated. Using the MIRA data, every spike-specific TCR was mapped to the spike region that the TCR reacted to and assigned to either a CD4 or a CD8 class. Log10-transformed breadth and depth values were compared by one-way ANOVA with Sidak's multiple comparisons tests. TCRdb retrieved this table from immuneACCESS and kept in-frame rearrangements only. Not all clones are present; in checked studies, unresolved V genes account for under half, and no reason is known for the remainder. V and J calls and clone size are those listed in that table; D and trimming were worked out from the DNA. Present in this sample are some 140,000 clones, approximately 90% of which were seen just once. The top ten clonotypes cover about 5.5% of the sample.

In the paper's terms, the time point label means: baseline before first vaccination. Vaccinee samples came from UK trials COV001 and COV002, including a single-blind randomized controlled phase 2/3 trial of AZD1222 (ChAdOx1 nCoV-19) in healthy adults. For TCRbeta chain sequencing, PBMC samples were collected from trial participants at day 0 and at day 28 after the second dose. V was cut back by 2 bases and J by 2 bases, leaving a gap of 18 bases between them. From the cysteine through the phenylalanine, the CDR3 covers 17 amino acids. Left in the record is the CDR3 DNA by itself, 51 bases read in frame from the first base. According to the germline V gene, CDR1 reads LGHNA and CDR2 reads YSLEER. The full study reports these points: The vaccine-associated CD4 TCRs covered the entire spike protein, and the dominant responses fell in regions 160-218 and 743-854. The 56-69-year group was small, and its depth increase did not reach significance, likely because of low power. Because no day 14 peak-response samples were available, repertoires were characterized only after the peak T cell response. Epitopes outside the regions mutated in the B.1.351 and B.1.1.7 variants were reportedly recognized by nearly half of the unique spike-specific TCRs. Most participants were white British and females outnumbered males, and the authors suggested that clonal diversity may have been underestimated. Conclusions about previously exposed vaccinees are limited, since just six or seven AZD1222 recipients were seropositive for SARS-CoV-2 at baseline. After two AZD1222 doses, both the breadth and the depth of spike-specific TCRs were significantly higher than at day 0 and than in MenACWY recipients.

Note on this clone: Its target antigen remains unknown. The sample holds no much larger clone one base away, and base qualities are not on file.

The material sequenced was peripheral blood, taken on day 0 of AZD1222 vaccination. The sequence is built from TRBV4-3 and TRBJ1-2, and the D gene may be TRBD1, 5 bases matching. The sequence came from an adult in good health. CDR3 reads: CASSQPGAGGTNYGYTF. The sequenced DNA: TGCGCCAGCAGCCAACCTGGGGCGGGAGGGACGAACTATGGCTACACCTTC.